Listed here is a single T cell receptor (beta chain). No antigen is known for it. These data belong to a study of T cell responses to AZD1222 COVID-19 vaccine. General observations from the study: Clonal diversity was possibly underestimated; the donors were predominantly white British and more often female. It was only after the peak T cell response that any repertoires were sampled. Baseline serology detected seropositivity in only five or six AZD1222 recipients. An increase in Spike-specific TCR breadth and depth was observed after two AZD1222 doses.

The germline gives CDR1 LGHNA, CDR2 YSLEER. Trimming took off 0 bases at V and 7 bases at J, with 15 bases between the two ends. The CDR3 loop spans 15 amino acids. Clones were sequenced by immunoSEQ multiplex PCR, and TCRdb holds only the in-frame ones, with some missing. The table includes 150,000 or so clones, roughly 93% detected once. This chain links TRBV4-3 with TRBJ2-5; no definite D call. Here the sequenced sample was peripheral blood, taken on day 0 of MenACWY control vaccination. The clonotype originates from an adult in good health. This CDR3 reads CASSQELSLPRTQYF. The DNA for the CDR3 is TGCGCCAGCAGCCAAGAGCTTTCCCTGCCAAGGACCCAGTACTTC.